This T cell receptor (beta chain) was observed in a study of CD8 T cells in Susac syndrome. With random hexamers, roughly 0.45 to 1 ug RNA was reverse transcribed. One entry per CDR3 protein results from TCRdb running MiXCR on the immunoSEQ multiplex PCR reads. This sample carries about 150,000 distinct CDR3 sequences, over 95% of them seen once, and the ten largest clones take 0.13% to 0.15%. This CDR3 is built from 15 residues. Per the germline V gene, CDR1 is SGDLS and CDR2 is YYNGEE. After removal of 0 bases from V and 5 bases from J, the junction contained 7 bases not matched to a gene. What was sequenced was CD8+ T cells from PBMCs. The source is a human donor with multiple sclerosis. The V and J genes are TRBV9 and TRBJ1-1, with 7 bases fitting TRBD1. The CDR3 region is CASSVGAGGITEAFF. The CDR3 DNA is TGTGCCAGCAGCGTAGGAGCAGGGGGAATAACTGAAGCTTTCTTT. Together with reference TRBV9 and TRBJ1-1, the CDR3 gives the full variable domain: DSGVTQTPKHLITATGQRVTLRCSPRSGDLSVYWYQQSLDQGLQFLIQYYNGEERAKGNILERFSAQQFPDLHSELNLSSLELGDSALYFCASSVGAGGITEAFFGQGTRLTVV.